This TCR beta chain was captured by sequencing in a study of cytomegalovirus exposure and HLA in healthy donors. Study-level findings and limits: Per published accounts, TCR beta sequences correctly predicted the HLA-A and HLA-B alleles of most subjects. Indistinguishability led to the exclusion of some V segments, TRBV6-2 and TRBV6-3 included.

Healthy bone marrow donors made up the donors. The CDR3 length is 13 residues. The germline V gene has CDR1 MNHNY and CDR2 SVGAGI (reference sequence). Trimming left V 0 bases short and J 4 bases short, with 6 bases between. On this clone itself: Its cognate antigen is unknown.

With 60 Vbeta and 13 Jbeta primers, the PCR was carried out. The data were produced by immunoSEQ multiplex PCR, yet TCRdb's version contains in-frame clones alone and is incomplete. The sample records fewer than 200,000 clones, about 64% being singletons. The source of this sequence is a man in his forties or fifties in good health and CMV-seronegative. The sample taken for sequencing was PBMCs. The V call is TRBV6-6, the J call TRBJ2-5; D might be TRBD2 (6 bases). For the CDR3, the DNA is TGTGCCAGCAGTTACTCGCGGGGAGAGACCCAGTACTTC. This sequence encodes CASSYSRGETQYF.